The entry below describes one T cell receptor beta chain. The sample originates from a study of shared clonotypes between healthy human individuals. About the study: Samples came from a couple of female and a few male donors aged 18 to 49.

Repertoires were generated with immunoSEQ multiplex PCR, while TCRdb's copy carries only in-frame clones and drops some. In the table there are about 500,000 clones, 70% to 80% of which are singletons. The germline V gene encodes CDR1 SGHAT and CDR2 FQNNGV. V was clipped by 4 bases and J by 0 bases, with 21 bases between them. The CDR3 has 18 amino acids. Specimen: PBMCs. The V and J genes are TRBV11-2 and TRBJ2-5; D gene ambiguous. The source of this sequence is a woman aged 40-49 years in good health. Some clones in this sample may be carry-over from other donors' samples. The CDR3 region has the DNA TGTGCCAGCAGCTCCCCTTTCGAGAGGCCTCCCCACCAAGAGACCCAGTACTTC. Translating gives CASSSPFERPPHQETQYF.